Described below is a single T cell receptor beta chain sequence and its context. CDR3 length equals 15 residues. Trimming removed 10 bases from V and 3 bases from J, with 21 bases in between. CDR1 is MNHEY, CDR2 SVGAGI, per germline. These data belong to a study of sequential checkpoint blockade in melanoma. Across the whole study: Each arm's sequence ended with maintenance nivolumab.

Repertoires were generated with immunoSEQ multiplex PCR, while TCRdb's copy carries only in-frame clones and drops some. The sample consists of around 18,000 clones, under 80% of them appearing once. As to treatment: randomized to nivolumab then ipilimumab (arm A) or the reverse (arm B). DNA-damaging chemotherapy had not been given to any patient beforehand. Sorted cells were live CD3+CD8+, lacking CD19 and CD56, from PBMCs. The sequence derives from a human donor with melanoma. The source material was CD8+ T cells sorted from blood (inferred from file names), sampled from a patient given nivolumab and ipilimumab in sequence. The V call is TRBV6-5, the J call TRBJ1-1; a weak D match, TRBD1 (6 bases). In DNA form, the CDR3 reads TGTGCCACGGGGGGGCTGCCGGTAATCGACACTGAAGCTTTCTTT. Its protein is CATGGLPVIDTEAFF.